This T cell receptor (beta chain) was sequenced during a study of PD-1 blockade in classical Hodgkin lymphoma. Study-level findings and limits: Complete responders showed a baseline diversity that resembled the diversity of newly diagnosed patients. By C4D1 there was a significant rise in CD4+ TCR diversity but not in CD8+ TCR diversity.

Every one of the patients relapsed after autologous stem cell transplantation (brentuximab vedotin exposure was variable). The method was immunoSEQ multiplex PCR; TCRdb's version includes in-frame clones alone and lacks a portion of them. The repertoire holds 49,000 or so clones, with about 78% as singletons. The table lists this clone with a count of one. Its antigen is as yet unknown. Germline lookup yields CDR1 SNHLY and CDR2 FYNNEI. Trimming at V came to 7 bases and at J to 2 bases, leaving 4 bases not matched to a gene. The CDR3 length is 14 residues. V gene TRBV2 combines with J gene TRBJ2-1; 8 nucleotides align to TRBD1. The origin of this receptor is a human donor with classical Hodgkin lymphoma. This material consisted of peripheral blood mononuclear cells (PBMCs), taken before the second cycle of nivolumab. CDR3 sequence reads: CASNGQGPYNEQFF. CDR3 sequence (DNA): TGTGCCAGCAATGGACAGGGCCCCTACAATGAGCAGTTCTTC.